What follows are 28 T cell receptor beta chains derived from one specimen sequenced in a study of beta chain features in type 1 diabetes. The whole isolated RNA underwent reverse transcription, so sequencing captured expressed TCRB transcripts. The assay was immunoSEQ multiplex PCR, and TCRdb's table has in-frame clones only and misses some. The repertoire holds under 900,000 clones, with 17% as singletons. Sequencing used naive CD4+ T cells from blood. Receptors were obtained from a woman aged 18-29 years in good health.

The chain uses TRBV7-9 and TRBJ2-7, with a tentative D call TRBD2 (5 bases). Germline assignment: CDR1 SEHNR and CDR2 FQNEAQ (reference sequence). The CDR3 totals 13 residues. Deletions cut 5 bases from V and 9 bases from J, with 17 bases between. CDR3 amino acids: CASSAILGSGQYF. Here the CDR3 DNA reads TGTGCCAGCAGCGCTATACTAGGCTCGGGGCAGTACTTC.

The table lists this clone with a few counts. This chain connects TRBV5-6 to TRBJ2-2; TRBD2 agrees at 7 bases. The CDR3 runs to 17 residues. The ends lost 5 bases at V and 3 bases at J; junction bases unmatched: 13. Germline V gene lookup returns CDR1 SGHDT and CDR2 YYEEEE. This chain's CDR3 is CASSYHRGSGYTGELFF. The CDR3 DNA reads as TGTGCCAGCAGTTACCACCGTGGTAGCGGGTACACCGGGGAGCTGTTTTTT.

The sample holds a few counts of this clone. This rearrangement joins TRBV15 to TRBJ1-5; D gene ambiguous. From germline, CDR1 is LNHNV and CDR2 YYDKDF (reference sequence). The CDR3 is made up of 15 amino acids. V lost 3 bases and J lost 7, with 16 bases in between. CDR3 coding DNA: TGTGCCACCAGCAGGCCCGGGCCCCCACCCCAGCCCCAGCATTTT. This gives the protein CATSRPGPPPQPQHF.

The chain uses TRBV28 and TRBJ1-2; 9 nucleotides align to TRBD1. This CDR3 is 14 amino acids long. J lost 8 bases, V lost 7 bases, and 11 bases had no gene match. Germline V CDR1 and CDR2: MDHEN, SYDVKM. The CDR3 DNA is TGTGCCAGCATCCAACCGGGACAGGGAAGCGGCTACACCTTC. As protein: CASIQPGQGSGYTF.

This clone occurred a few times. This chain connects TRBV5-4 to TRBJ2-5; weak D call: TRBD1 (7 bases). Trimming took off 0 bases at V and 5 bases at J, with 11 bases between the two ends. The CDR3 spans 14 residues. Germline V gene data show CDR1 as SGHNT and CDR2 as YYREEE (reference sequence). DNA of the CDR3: TGTGCCAGCAGCTTGGAGACAGGGAGGGAGACCCAGTACTTC. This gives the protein CASSLETGRETQYF. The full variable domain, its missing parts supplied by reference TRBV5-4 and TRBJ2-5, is ETGVTQSPTHLIKTRGQQVTLRCSSQSGHNTVSWYQQALGQGPQFIFQYYREEENGRGNFPPRFSGLQFPNYSSELNVNALELDDSALYLCASSLETGRETQYFGPGTRLLVL.

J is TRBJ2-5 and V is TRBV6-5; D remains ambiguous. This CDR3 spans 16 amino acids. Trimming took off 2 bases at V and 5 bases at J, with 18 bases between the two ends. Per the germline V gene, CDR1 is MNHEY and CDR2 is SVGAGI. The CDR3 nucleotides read TGTGCCAGCAGTTACGGCATACATGGATTGGGTGAGACCCAGTACTTC. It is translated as CASSYGIHGLGETQYF.

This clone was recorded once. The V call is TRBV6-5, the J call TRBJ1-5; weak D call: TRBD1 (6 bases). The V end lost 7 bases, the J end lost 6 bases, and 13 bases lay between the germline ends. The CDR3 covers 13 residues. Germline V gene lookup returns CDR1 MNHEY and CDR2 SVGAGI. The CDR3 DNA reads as TGTGCCAGCATCCGACAGGATGGTCAGCCCCAGCATTTT. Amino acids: CASIRQDGQPQHF.

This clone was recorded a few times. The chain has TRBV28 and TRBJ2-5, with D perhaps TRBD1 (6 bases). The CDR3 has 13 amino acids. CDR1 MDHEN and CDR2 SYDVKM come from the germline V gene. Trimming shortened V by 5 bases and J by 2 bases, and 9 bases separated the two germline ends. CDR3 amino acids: CASSRQVQETQYF. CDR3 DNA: TGTGCCAGCAGTCGACAGGTGCAAGAGACCCAGTACTTC.

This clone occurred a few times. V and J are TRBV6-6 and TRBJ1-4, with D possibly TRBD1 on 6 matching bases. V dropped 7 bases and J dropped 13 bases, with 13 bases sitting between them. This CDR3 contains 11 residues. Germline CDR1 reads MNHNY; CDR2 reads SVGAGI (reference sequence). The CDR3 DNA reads TGTGCCAGCAACCGCGGGGGGCGACTGTTTTTT. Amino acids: CASNRGGRLFF.

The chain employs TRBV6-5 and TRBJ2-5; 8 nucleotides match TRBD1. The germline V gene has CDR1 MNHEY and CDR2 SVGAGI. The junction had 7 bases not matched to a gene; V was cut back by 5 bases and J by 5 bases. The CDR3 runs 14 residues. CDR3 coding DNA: TGTGCCAGCAGTAACCAACAGGGGGTGGAGACCCAGTACTTC. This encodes CASSNQQGVETQYF.

The CDR3 here is CSVTAYSISSYEQYF. CDR3 in DNA: TGCAGCGTAACCGCCTACAGTATTAGCTCCTACGAGCAGTACTTC. J is TRBJ2-7 and V is TRBV29-1; no clear D gene. V shed 6 bases and J shed 0 bases, with 18 bases lying between them. CDR3 length equals 15 residues. CDR1 and CDR2 (germline): SQVTM, ANQGSEA.

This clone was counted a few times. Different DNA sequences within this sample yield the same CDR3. CDR3 in amino acids: CASSEQGTDYEQYF. The CDR3 nucleotides read TGTGCCAGCAGTGAGCAGGGCACAGACTACGAGCAGTACTTC. This chain links TRBV2 with TRBJ2-7; the D gene is possibly TRBD1 (5 bases). Germline V gene lookup returns CDR1 SNHLY and CDR2 FYNNEI. This CDR3 spans 14 amino acids. Trimming left V 3 bases short and J 3 bases short, with 12 bases between.

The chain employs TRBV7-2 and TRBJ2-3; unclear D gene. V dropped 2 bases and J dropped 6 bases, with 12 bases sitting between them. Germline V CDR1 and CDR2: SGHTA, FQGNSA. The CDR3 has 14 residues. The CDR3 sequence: CASSLRQRSDTQYF. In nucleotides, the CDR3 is TGTGCCAGCAGCTTACGCCAGAGGTCGGATACGCAGTATTTT.

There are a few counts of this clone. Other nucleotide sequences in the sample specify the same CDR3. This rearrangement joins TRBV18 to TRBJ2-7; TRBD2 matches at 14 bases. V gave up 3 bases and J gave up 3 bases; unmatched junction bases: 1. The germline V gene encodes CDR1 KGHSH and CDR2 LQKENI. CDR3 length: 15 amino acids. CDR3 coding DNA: TGTGCCAGCTCACCCGGGACTAGCGGGGGCTACGAGCAGTACTTC. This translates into CASSPGTSGGYEQYF.

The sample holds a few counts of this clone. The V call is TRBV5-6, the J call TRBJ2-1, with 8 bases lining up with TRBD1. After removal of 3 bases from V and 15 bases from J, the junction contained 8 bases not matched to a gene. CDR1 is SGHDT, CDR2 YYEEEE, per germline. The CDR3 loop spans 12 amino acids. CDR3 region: CASSSLQGARFF. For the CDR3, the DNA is TGTGCCAGCAGCTCCCTGCAGGGGGCTCGGTTCTTC.

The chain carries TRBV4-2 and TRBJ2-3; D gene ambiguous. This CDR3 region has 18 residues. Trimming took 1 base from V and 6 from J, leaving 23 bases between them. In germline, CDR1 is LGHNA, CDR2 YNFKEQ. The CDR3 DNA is TGTGCCAGCAGCCAAGGTCCCCTTTTTGGGCTTAGAAGGGATACGCAGTATTTT. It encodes CASSQGPLFGLRRDTQYF.

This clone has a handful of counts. CDR3 sequence reads: CASDRARGFTDTQYF. The CDR3 DNA reads TGTGCCAGCGACCGGGCCAGGGGGTTCACAGATACGCAGTATTTT. The chain links TRBV5-6 to TRBJ2-3; 7 bases map to TRBD1. The CDR3 sequence is 15 residues long. Germline V gene sequence: CDR1 SGHDT, CDR2 YYEEEE. The junction had 10 bases not matched to a gene; V was cut back by 7 bases and J by 2 bases. The full variable domain, with the rest looked up from reference TRBV5-6 and TRBJ2-3, is DAGVTQSPTHLIKTRGQQVTLRCSPKSGHDTVSWYQQALGQGPQFIFQYYEEEERQRGNFPDRFSGHQFPNYSSELNVNALLLGDSALYLCASDRARGFTDTQYFGPGTRLTVL.

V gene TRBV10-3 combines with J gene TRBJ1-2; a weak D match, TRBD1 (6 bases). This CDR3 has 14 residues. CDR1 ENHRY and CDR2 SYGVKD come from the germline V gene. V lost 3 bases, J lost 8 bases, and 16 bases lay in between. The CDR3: CAISELDSRGGYTF. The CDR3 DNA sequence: TGTGCCATCAGTGAACTGGACAGCCGTGGGGGCTACACCTTC.

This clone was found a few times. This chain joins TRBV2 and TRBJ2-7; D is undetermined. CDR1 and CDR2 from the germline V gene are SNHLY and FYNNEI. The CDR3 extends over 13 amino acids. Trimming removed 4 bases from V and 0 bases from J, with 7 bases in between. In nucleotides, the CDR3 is TGTGCCAGCAGTGTCGCGTACTCCTACGAGCAGTACTTC. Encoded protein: CASSVAYSYEQYF.

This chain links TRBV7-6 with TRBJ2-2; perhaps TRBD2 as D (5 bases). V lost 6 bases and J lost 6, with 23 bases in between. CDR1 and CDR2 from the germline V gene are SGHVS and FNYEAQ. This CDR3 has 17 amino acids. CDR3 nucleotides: TGTGCCAGCAGTGCAGCTTTCCCAATTCGGGATCCCGGGGAGCTGTTTTTT. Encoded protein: CASSAAFPIRDPGELFF.

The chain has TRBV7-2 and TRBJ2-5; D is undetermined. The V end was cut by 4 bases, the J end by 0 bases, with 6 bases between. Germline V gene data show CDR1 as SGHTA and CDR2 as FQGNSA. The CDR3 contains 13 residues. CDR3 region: CASSSTYQETQYF. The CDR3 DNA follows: TGTGCCAGCAGCTCCACGTACCAAGAGACCCAGTACTTC.

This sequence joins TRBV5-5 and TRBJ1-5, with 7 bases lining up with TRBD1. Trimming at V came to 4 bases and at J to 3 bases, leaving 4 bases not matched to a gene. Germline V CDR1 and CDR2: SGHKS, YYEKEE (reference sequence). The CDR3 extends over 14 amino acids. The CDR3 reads CASSTGTDNQPQHF. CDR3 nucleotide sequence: TGTGCCAGCAGCACCGGGACAGACAATCAGCCCCAGCATTTT.

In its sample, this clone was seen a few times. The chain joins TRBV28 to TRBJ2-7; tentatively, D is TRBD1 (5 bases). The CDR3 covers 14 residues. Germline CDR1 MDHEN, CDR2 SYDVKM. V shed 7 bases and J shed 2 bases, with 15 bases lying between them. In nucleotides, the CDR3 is TGTGCCAGCATGGGGCTGGGTGTCGCCTACGAGCAGTACTTC. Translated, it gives CASMGLGVAYEQYF.

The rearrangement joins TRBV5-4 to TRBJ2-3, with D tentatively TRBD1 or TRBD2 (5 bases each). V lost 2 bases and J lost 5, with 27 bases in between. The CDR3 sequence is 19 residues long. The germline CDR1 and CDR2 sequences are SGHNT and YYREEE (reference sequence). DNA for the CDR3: TGTGCCAGCAGCTTCGGCCAGGGAAGAGGGGCCGGTCGCGGAGATACGCAGTATTTT. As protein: CASSFGQGRGAGRGDTQYF. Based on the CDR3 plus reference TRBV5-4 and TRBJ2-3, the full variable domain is ETGVTQSPTHLIKTRGQQVTLRCSSQSGHNTVSWYQQALGQGPQFIFQYYREEENGRGNFPPRFSGLQFPNYSSELNVNALELDDSALYLCASSFGQGRGAGRGDTQYFGPGTRLTVL.

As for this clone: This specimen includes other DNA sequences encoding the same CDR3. In DNA form, the CDR3 reads TGTGCCAGCAGCTTAGCGGCGACCGGGGAGCTGTTTTTT. Amino acids: CASSLAATGELFF. This chain uses TRBV11-2 with TRBJ2-2; D ambiguous. Germline CDR1 and CDR2: SGHAT and FQNNGV. This CDR3 has 13 residues. Trimming removed 1 base at V and 5 bases at J, with 5 bases between.

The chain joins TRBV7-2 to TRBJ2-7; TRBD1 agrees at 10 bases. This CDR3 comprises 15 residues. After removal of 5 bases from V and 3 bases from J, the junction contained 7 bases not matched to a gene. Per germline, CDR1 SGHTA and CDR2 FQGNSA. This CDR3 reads CASSIDRDRGYEQYF. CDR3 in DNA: TGTGCCAGCAGCATAGACCGGGACAGGGGCTACGAGCAGTACTTC.

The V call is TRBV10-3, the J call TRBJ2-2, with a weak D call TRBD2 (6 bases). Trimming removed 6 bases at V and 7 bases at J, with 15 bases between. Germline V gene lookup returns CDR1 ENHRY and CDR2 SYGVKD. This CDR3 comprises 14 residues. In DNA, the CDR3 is TGTGCCATCAGCCAGGGCCCGGGAGACGGGGAGCTGTTTTTT. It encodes CAISQGPGDGELFF.

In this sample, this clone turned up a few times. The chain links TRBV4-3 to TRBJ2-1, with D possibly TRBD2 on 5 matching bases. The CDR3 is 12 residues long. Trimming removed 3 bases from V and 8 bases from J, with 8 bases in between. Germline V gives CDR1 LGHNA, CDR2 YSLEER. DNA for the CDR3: TGCGCCAGCAGCCATCAGAGGGATGAGCAGTTCTTC. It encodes CASSHQRDEQFF.